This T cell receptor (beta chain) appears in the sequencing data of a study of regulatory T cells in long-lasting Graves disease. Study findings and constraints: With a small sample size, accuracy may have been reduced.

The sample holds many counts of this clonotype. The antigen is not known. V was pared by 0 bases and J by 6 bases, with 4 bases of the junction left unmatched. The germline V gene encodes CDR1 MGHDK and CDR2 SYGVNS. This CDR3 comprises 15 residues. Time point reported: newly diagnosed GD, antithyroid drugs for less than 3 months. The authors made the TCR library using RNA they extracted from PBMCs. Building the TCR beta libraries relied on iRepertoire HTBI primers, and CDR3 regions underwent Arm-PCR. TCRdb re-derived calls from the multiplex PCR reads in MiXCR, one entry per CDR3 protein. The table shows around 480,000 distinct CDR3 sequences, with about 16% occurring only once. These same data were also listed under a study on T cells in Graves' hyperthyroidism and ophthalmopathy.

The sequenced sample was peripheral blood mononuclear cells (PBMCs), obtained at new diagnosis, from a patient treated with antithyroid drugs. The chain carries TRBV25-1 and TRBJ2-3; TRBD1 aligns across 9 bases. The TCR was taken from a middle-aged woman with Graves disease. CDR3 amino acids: CASSEYRTGEDTQYF. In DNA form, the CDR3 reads TGTGCCAGCAGTGAATATAGGACAGGGGAGGATACGCAGTATTTT. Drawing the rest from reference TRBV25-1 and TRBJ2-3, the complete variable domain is EADIYQTPRYLVIGTGKKITLECSQTMGHDKMYWYQQDPGMELHLIHYSYGVNSTEKGDLSSESTVSRIRTEHFPLTLESARPSHTSQYLCASSEYRTGEDTQYFGPGTRLTVL.